The entry that follows covers one T cell receptor beta chain sequence. The germline V and J ends were trimmed by 6 bases and 1 base, with 15 bases remaining between them. The CDR3 has 15 amino acids. In germline, CDR1 is LNHNV, CDR2 YYDKDF (reference sequence). These data come from a study of blood T cell repertoires in COVID-19. Authors' data handling: Reference gene primer amplification gave nucleated cell count estimates. Assay used: immunoSEQ multiplex PCR; TCRdb lists only in-frame clones, some missing. V, J and clone size are taken as reported in that table, and D and trimming were inferred from the DNA itself. The sample holds about 160,000 clones, about 85% seen once.

The chain is built from TRBV15 and TRBJ2-5, with TRBD2 as a possible D gene (5 bases). Sequenced: peripheral blood. The sequence came from a woman aged 45-65 years with COVID-19, enrolled during active disease. Here the CDR3 reads CATSFSEGTQETQYF. The CDR3 DNA reads as TGTGCCACCAGTTTCAGCGAGGGTACCCAAGAGACCCAGTACTTC.